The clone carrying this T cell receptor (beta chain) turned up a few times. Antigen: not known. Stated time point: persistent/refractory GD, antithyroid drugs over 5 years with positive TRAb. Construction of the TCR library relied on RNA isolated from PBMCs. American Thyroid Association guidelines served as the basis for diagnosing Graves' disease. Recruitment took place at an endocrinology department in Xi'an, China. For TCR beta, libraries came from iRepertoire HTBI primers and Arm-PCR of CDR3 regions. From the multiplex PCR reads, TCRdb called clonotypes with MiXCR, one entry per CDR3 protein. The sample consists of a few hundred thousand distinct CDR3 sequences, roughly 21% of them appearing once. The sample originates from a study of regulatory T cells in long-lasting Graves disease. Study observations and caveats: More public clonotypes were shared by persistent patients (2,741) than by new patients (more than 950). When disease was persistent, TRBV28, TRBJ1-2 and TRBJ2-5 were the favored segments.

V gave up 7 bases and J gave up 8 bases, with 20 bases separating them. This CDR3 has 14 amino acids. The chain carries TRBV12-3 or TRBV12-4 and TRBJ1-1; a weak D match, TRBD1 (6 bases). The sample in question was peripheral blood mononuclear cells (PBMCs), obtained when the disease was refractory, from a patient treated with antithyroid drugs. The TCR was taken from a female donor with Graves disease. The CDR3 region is CASNPFGGGTEAFF. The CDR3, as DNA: TGTGCCAGCAACCCATTCGGGGGGGGCACAGAAGCTTTCTTT.